One T cell receptor (beta chain) is described in this entry. Its antigen remains unknown. The length of the CDR3 is 14 residues. Deletions cut 0 bases from V and 3 bases from J, with 11 bases between. Per germline, CDR1 GTSNPN and CDR2 SVGIG (reference sequence). This sample stems from a study of CD8 T cells in Susac syndrome. Whole-study results and caveats: The relatively small number of individuals in the TCR sequencing and HLA analysis was acknowledged by the study.

It was with random hexamers that about 0.45 to 1 ug RNA was reverse transcribed. With immunoSEQ multiplex PCR, TCR beta CDR3 was amplified across 54 Vbeta and 13 Jbeta. MiXCR, run by TCRdb on the immunoSEQ multiplex PCR reads, gives a single entry per CDR3 protein. The sample includes 400,000 to 550,000 distinct CDR3 sequences, 85% to 90% of them seen just once. The authors carried out high-throughput sequencing of TCR beta. They applied it to CD8+ and CD4+ T cells obtained from blood. Relapsing-remitting disease, either stable or active, was present in the multiple sclerosis controls, who were treatment-naive patients.

The receptor's source is a human donor with multiple sclerosis. Sequenced: CD8+ T cells from PBMCs. J is TRBJ1-2 and V is TRBV30; D may be TRBD1 (6 bases). The CDR3 coding sequence is TGTGCCTGGAGTGTACAGGGAAGCGACTATGGCTACACCTTC. The encoded protein is CAWSVQGSDYGYTF.